These 21 T cell receptor beta chains came from one sample sequenced in a study of T cells after yellow fever vaccination. TCRdb re-analysed the 5' RACE reads in MiXCR, keeping a single row per CDR3 protein. Of about 340,000 distinct CDR3 sequences in the sample, roughly an eighth were seen once. The input for sequencing was CD4+ T cells sorted from PBMCs, taken 15 days after the yellow fever booster vaccination. The source is a young man who received the YFV17D yellow fever vaccine.

This clonotype was observed a handful of times. V usage is TRBV4-3 and J usage is TRBJ2-7; no reliable D call. The length of the CDR3 is 14 residues. V was cut by 0 bases and J by 9 bases, with 15 bases left in between. Looked up from germline, CDR1 is LGHNA and CDR2 is YSLEER. This CDR3 reads CASSQEVSAFGQYF. As DNA, the CDR3 is TGCGCCAGCAGCCAAGAAGTCAGTGCGTTTGGGCAGTACTTC.

The rearrangement uses TRBV12-3 or TRBV12-4 and TRBJ2-5; D gene unclear. Trimming cost V 2 bases and J 6 bases, with 4 bases left between them. The CDR3 contains 11 residues. The chain's CDR3 is CASSLQQTQYF. CDR3 DNA sequence: TGTGCCAGCAGTTTACAACAGACCCAGTACTTC.

This clonotype came up many times. The genes are TRBV25-1 and TRBJ2-3; TRBD2 agrees at 7 bases. After removal of 5 bases from V and 1 base from J, the junction contained 6 bases not matched to a gene. Germline V gene lookup returns CDR1 MGHDK and CDR2 SYGVNS. There are 15 residues in the CDR3. The CDR3 is CASSPGGEGTDTQYF. DNA of the CDR3: TGTGCCAGCAGTCCGGGGGGAGAGGGCACAGATACGCAGTATTTT.

CDR3: CASMVAVPTDTQYF. CDR3 DNA sequence: TGCGCCAGCATGGTGGCGGTCCCCACAGATACGCAGTATTTT. The chain uses TRBV5-1 and TRBJ2-3; D is unclear. The V gene's germline CDR1 is SGHRS and CDR2 YFSETQ. V shed 6 bases and J shed 2 bases, with 13 bases lying between them. The CDR3 spans 14 residues.

This clonotype came up a few times. The rearrangement joins TRBV6-5 to TRBJ2-1, with D perhaps TRBD2 (6 bases). V lost 6 bases, J lost 0 bases, and 12 bases lay in between. Germline CDR1 is MNHEY and CDR2 is SVGAGI. This CDR3 comprises 15 residues. The CDR3 bases are TGTGCCAGCAGACCTCTCGGGAGCTCCTACAATGAGCAGTTCTTC. It translates to CASRPLGSSYNEQFF.

The gene calls are TRBV4-2 and TRBJ1-3; D not resolved. Germline values: CDR1 LGHNA, CDR2 YNFKEQ. The CDR3 runs 16 residues. The ends were cut back, 2 bases at V and 1 base at J, with 12 bases in the middle. For the CDR3, the DNA is TGTGCCAGCAGCCAAATTGACATATTTTCTGGAAACACCATATATTTT. Amino acid sequence: CASSQIDIFSGNTIYF.

This clonotype has just a few counts. The V and J genes are TRBV7-2 and TRBJ2-1; D gene ambiguous. The germline V gene encodes CDR1 SGHTA and CDR2 FQGNSA. V lost 1 base and J 6 bases, leaving 13 bases between the germline ends. The CDR3 totals 15 residues. The CDR3 sequence is CASSLGHPYLNEQFF. CDR3 DNA sequence: TGTGCCAGCAGCTTAGGGCACCCATACCTCAATGAGCAGTTCTTC.

This clonotype came up a few times. V gene TRBV4-2 combines with J gene TRBJ1-2; D gene unclear. Germline V gives CDR1 LGHNA, CDR2 YNFKEQ. The CDR3 consists of 15 residues. Trimming stripped 0 bases from V and 0 bases from J, with 8 bases between. CDR3 coding DNA: TGTGCCAGCAGCCAAGAAGCGCGAGCTAACTATGGCTACACCTTC. Its protein product is CASSQEARANYGYTF.

A few counts support this clonotype. V and J are TRBV12-5 and TRBJ1-5; TRBD1 aligns across 9 bases. V lost 7 bases, J lost 4 bases, and 8 bases stayed unmatched. This CDR3 is 15 amino acids long. From germline, CDR1 is LGHNT and CDR2 FRNRAP. DNA of the CDR3: TGTGCTAGTGAGAGGAGGACAGGGGAGAATCAGCCCCAGCATTTT. Protein sequence: CASERRTGENQPQHF.

V gene TRBV7-9 combines with J gene TRBJ2-3; D possibly corresponds to TRBD1 (6 bases). The germline CDR1 and CDR2 sequences are SEHNR and FQNEAQ (reference sequence). The V end was cut by 2 bases, the J end by 0 bases, with 12 bases between. CDR3 size: 16 residues. CDR3 nucleotide sequence: TGTGCCAGCAGCTTACAGGGGTGGGCTAGCACAGATACGCAGTATTTT. It encodes CASSLQGWASTDTQYF.

This chain links TRBV5-4 with TRBJ1-1; D unresolved. The CDR3 is made up of 13 amino acids. Trimming took 0 bases from V and 4 from J, leaving 7 bases between them. In germline, CDR1 is SGHNT, CDR2 YYREEE (reference sequence). CDR3: CASSLVTGTEAFF. DNA of the CDR3: TGTGCCAGCAGCTTGGTCACGGGCACTGAAGCTTTCTTT. Supplemented by reference TRBV5-4 and TRBJ1-1, the full variable domain reads ETGVTQSPTHLIKTRGQQVTLRCSSQSGHNTVSWYQQALGQGPQFIFQYYREEENGRGNFPPRFSGLQFPNYSSELNVNALELDDSALYLCASSLVTGTEAFFGQGTRLTVV.

This clonotype was counted many times. An end of the junction differs from the germline gene, which may be a read error. This chain uses TRBV4-3 with TRBJ1-5, with D possibly TRBD1 on 5 matching bases. Germline V gene lookup returns CDR1 LGHNA and CDR2 YSLEER. CDR3 length: 13 amino acids. The CDR3 region is CASSQGEGQPQHF. CDR3 nucleotides: TGTGCCAGCAGCCAGGGAGAAGGTCAGCCCCAGCATTTT.

This clonotype came up a few times. The rearrangement links TRBV18 to TRBJ2-1; TRBD2 aligns across 13 bases. Germline V gene data show CDR1 as KGHSH and CDR2 as LQKENI. Trimming cost V 8 bases and J 9 bases; bases outside gene matches: 10. The length of the CDR3 is 15 residues. The CDR3 DNA is TGTGCCAGCGGGCGGACTAGCGGGGGAACCGGTGAGCAGTTCTTC. It encodes CASGRTSGGTGEQFF.

The chain carries TRBV4-3 and TRBJ1-2, with D perhaps matching TRBD1 (5 bases). V was shortened by 1 base and J by 4 bases, with 13 bases between the two germline ends. The CDR3 has 15 amino acids. Germline CDR1 and CDR2: LGHNA and YSLEER. In DNA, the CDR3 is TGCGCCAGCAGCCAAGTGGGACTTGGCCCCTATGGCTACACCTTC. It specifies CASSQVGLGPYGYTF.

This clonotype was detected only a few times. The genes are TRBV20-1 and TRBJ1-1; D perhaps matches TRBD1 (5 bases). CDR1 is DFQATT, CDR2 SNEGSKA, per germline (reference sequence). Trimming left V 2 bases short and J 2 bases short, with 30 bases between. The CDR3 spans 20 residues. The CDR3 nucleotides read TGCAGTGCTAGACGGGGACCGATCAATTCCTTGATGTGGAAAAACACTGAAGCTTTCTTT. Translated, it gives CSARRGPINSLMWKNTEAFF.

The J gene is TRBJ2-1, the V gene TRBV4-2; a weak D match, TRBD1 (5 bases). Germline V lookup: CDR1 LGHNA, CDR2 YNFKEQ. The CDR3 sequence is 14 residues long. Trimming pared 0 bases from V and 11 bases from J, leaving 14 bases between. The CDR3 DNA follows: TGTGCCAGCAGCCAAGATGGGGTGGGGCTACAGCAGTTCTTC. It yields the protein CASSQDGVGLQQFF.

This clonotype was observed a handful of times. Written as DNA, the CDR3 is TGTGCCATCAGTGAGACCAGGTTGAACACTGAAGCTTTCTTT. It codes for CAISETRLNTEAFF. This chain joins TRBV10-3 and TRBJ1-1; D gene ambiguous. The V end lost 2 bases, the J end lost 0 bases, and 7 bases lay between the germline ends. The CDR3 loop spans 14 amino acids. From germline, CDR1 is ENHRY and CDR2 SYGVKD.

The sample holds one count of this clonotype. The rearrangement joins TRBV19 to TRBJ2-3, with D unresolved. Germline CDR1 and CDR2: LNHDA and SQIVND (reference sequence). V lost 0 bases and J 5 bases, leaving 3 bases between the germline ends. The CDR3 runs to 12 residues. The chain's CDR3 is CASSIEGDTQYF. CDR3 DNA sequence: TGTGCCAGTAGTATAGAGGGAGATACGCAGTATTTT.

This clonotype has more than one count but fewer than ten. The chain carries TRBV6-2 or TRBV6-3 and TRBJ1-6; D remains ambiguous. V lost 2 bases and J 4 bases, leaving 12 bases between the germline ends. Germline CDR1 reads MNHEY; CDR2 reads SVGEGT. The CDR3 loop spans 16 amino acids. Here the CDR3 reads CASSYRSPYYNSPLHF. In DNA form, the CDR3 reads TGTGCCAGCAGTTACCGGAGCCCCTATTATAATTCACCCCTCCACTTT.

V gene TRBV2 combines with J gene TRBJ1-2, with 8 bases identical to TRBD1. The CDR3 covers 16 residues. V dropped 2 bases and J dropped 3; count of bases not matched to a gene: 8. Germline assignment: CDR1 SNHLY and CDR2 FYNNEI. The CDR3 bases are TGTGCCAGCAGTGAATCCTGGACAGGGTGGGACTATGGCTACACCTTC. It encodes CASSESWTGWDYGYTF.

This clonotype showed up many times. V and J are TRBV4-3 and TRBJ1-4; TRBD1 aligns across 12 bases. The CDR3 covers 17 residues. Germline V CDR1 and CDR2: LGHNA, YSLEER. The ends lost 4 bases at V and 6 bases at J; junction bases unmatched: 9. The CDR3 loop reads CASSPLGQGAKDEKLFF. CDR3 DNA: TGCGCCAGCAGCCCGCTGGGACAGGGGGCAAAAGATGAAAAACTGTTTTTT.